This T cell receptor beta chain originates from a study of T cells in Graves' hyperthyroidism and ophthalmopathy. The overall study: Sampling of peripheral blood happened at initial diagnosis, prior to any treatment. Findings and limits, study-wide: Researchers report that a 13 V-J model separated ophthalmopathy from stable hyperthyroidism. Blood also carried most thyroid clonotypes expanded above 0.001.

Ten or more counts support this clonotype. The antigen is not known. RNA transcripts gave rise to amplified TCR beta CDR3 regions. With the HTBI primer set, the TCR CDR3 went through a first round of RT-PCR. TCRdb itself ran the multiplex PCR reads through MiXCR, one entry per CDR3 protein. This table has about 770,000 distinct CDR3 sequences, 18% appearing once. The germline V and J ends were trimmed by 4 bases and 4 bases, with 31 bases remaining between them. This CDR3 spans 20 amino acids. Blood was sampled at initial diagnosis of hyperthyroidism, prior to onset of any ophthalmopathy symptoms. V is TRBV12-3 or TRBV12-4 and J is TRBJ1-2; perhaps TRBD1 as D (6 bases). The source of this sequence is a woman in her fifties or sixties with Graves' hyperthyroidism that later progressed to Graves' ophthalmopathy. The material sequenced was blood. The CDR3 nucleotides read TGTGCCAGCAGTTCTCAGGTGGGCAGGGGAATCTCCCTAAATATCTATGGCTACACCTTC. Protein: CASSSQVGRGISLNIYGYTF.